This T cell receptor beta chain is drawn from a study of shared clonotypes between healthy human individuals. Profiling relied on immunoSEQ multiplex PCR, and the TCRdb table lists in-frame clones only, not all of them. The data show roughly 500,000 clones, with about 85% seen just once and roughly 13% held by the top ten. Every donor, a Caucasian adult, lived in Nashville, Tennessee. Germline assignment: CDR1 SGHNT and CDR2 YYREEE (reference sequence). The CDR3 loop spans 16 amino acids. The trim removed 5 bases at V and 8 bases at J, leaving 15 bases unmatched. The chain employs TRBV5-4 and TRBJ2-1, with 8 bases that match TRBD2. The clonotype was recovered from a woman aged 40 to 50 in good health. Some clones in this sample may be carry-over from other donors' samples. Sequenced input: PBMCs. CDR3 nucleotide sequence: TGTGCCAGCAGTTCTAGGACTAGCTCGAGTGGGGATGAGCAGTTCTTC. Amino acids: CASSSRTSSSGDEQFF.